This entry lists 18 T cell receptor beta chains sequenced from one sample in a study of T-cell reconstitution after alpha-beta-depleted transplantation in children. Unique molecular identifiers were incorporated into the prepared TCRbeta library. TCRdb redid the calling of the PCR reads with MiXCR, one entry per CDR3 protein. In the table there are approximately 83,000 distinct CDR3 sequences, roughly 8% of which are singletons. The sample here was PBMCs from the stem cell graft donor, taken from the stem cell graft. Every receptor here comes from a human donor who donated a stem cell graft to a child with congenital amegakaryocytic thrombocytopenia.

This clonotype occurred many times. The chain recombines TRBV20-1 with TRBJ1-1; D not certain. This CDR3 has 10 amino acids. The germline gives CDR1 DFQATT, CDR2 SNEGSKA (reference sequence). Trimming left V 6 bases short and J 11 bases short, with 13 bases between. The CDR3 DNA follows: TGCAGTGCCGTGACGGTCGGGGCTTTCTTT. Encoded protein: CSAVTVGAFF.

The table lists this clonotype with many counts. This rearrangement joins TRBV5-5 to TRBJ1-1; the D is unclear. The CDR3 consists of 11 residues. Per the germline V gene, CDR1 is SGHKS and CDR2 is YYEKEE (reference sequence). V was pared by 1 base and J by 11 bases, with 9 bases between. The CDR3 sequence: CASSLIQQAFF. DNA of the CDR3: TGTGCCAGCAGCTTGATACAGCAGGCTTTCTTT.

This clonotype was seen at least ten times. J is TRBJ2-7 and V is TRBV6-5, with 10 bases that match TRBD2. The germline gives CDR1 MNHEY, CDR2 SVGAGI. The V and J ends lost 4 bases and 6 bases, in that order; junction bases with no gene match: 15. The CDR3 totals 17 residues. The DNA for the CDR3 is TGTGCCAGCAGTTTACGCTTGGGAACTAGCGGGATCTTCGAGCAGTACTTC. Translating gives CASSLRLGTSGIFEQYF.

In its sample, this clonotype was seen once. The chain has TRBV7-9 and TRBJ1-1; D gene ambiguous. The CDR3 is 14 amino acids. V was clipped by 5 bases and J by 0 bases, with 10 bases between them. Germline CDR1 and CDR2: SEHNR and FQNEAQ (reference sequence). CDR3 sequence reads: CASSPVRLNTEAFF. The DNA of the CDR3 is TGTGCCAGCAGCCCCGTCCGGTTGAACACTGAAGCTTTCTTT.

This clonotype has a handful of counts. V gene TRBV4-2 combines with J gene TRBJ2-6; 8 bases fit TRBD2. Germline CDR1 is LGHNA and CDR2 is YNFKEQ. The CDR3 is made up of 16 amino acids. V was pared by 0 bases and J by 3 bases, with 1 base of the junction left unmatched. The CDR3, as DNA: TGTGCCAGCAGCCAAGAAAGCGGGAGTGGGGCCAACGTCCTGACTTTC. Encoded protein: CASSQESGSGANVLTF.

The sample holds many counts of this clonotype. This chain links TRBV12-3 or TRBV12-4 with TRBJ2-2; the D gene could be TRBD1 or TRBD2 (5 bases each). The CDR3 runs 17 residues. V lost 3 bases to trimming and J lost 6 bases, with 20 bases between them. The CDR3 coding sequence is TGTGCCAGCAGTTTTGTCCAGCGGACTCAGGGATCCGGGGAGCTGTTTTTT. Translation gives CASSFVQRTQGSGELFF.

This clonotype was found many times. The chain recombines TRBV5-1 with TRBJ2-7, with 9 bases fitting TRBD1. Trimming at V came to 4 bases and at J to 4 bases, leaving 6 bases not matched to a gene. CDR1 and CDR2 from the germline V gene are SGHRS and YFSETQ. The CDR3 consists of 14 residues. The CDR3 sequence: CASSPGTGFYEQYF. The CDR3 coding sequence is TGCGCCAGCAGCCCCGGGACAGGGTTTTACGAGCAGTACTTC.

V and J are TRBV6-2 or TRBV6-3 and TRBJ1-5; possible D gene TRBD1, 6 bases. V lost 5 bases and J 3 bases, leaving 11 bases between the germline ends. The germline gives CDR1 MNHEY, CDR2 SVGEGT. CDR3 length: 14 amino acids. The CDR3 nucleotides are TGTGCCAGCAGTGACACAGGGTTCAATCAGCCCCAGCATTTT. Translated, it gives CASSDTGFNQPQHF.

This clonotype was counted many times. This chain joins TRBV12-3 or TRBV12-4 and TRBJ2-1, with no clear D. This CDR3 comprises 11 residues. V shed 6 bases and J shed 5 bases, with 5 bases lying between them. This CDR3 reads CASSQNNEQFF. The CDR3 DNA sequence: TGTGCCAGCAGCCAGAACAATGAGCAGTTCTTC.

This clonotype was seen many times. The chain uses TRBV20-1 and TRBJ2-1; maybe TRBD2 (6 bases). Trimming cost V 5 bases and J 7 bases, with 18 bases left between them. CDR3 length equals 14 residues. Germline V gene sequence: CDR1 DFQATT, CDR2 SNEGSKA (reference sequence). Here the CDR3 DNA reads TGCAGTGCTCTAAATCGACTAGGCCATAATGAGCAGTTCTTC. It yields the protein CSALNRLGHNEQFF.

In its sample, this clonotype was seen many times. The V call is TRBV7-9, the J call TRBJ1-3; D perhaps matches TRBD1 (5 bases). Between the trimmed V and J ends, which lost 6 bases and 0 bases, there was a span of 9 bases. The CDR3 length is 14 residues. Germline lookup yields CDR1 SEHNR and CDR2 FQNEAQ (reference sequence). The CDR3 coding sequence is TGTGCCAGCAGGACGGGGGTCTCTGGAAACACCATATATTTT. Protein: CASRTGVSGNTIYF.

This clonotype was seen more than once but under ten times. V usage is TRBV28 and J usage is TRBJ2-2; D gene ambiguous. Germline-derived CDR1 and CDR2 are MDHEN and SYDVKM. This CDR3 contains 12 residues. V lost 7 bases and J lost 6, with 9 bases in between. The CDR3 DNA sequence: TGTGCCAGCACGGCGGCCGCCGGGGAGCTGTTTTTT. Translation gives CASTAAAGELFF. Supplemented by reference TRBV28 and TRBJ2-2, the full variable domain reads DVKVTQSSRYLVKRTGEKVFLECVQDMDHENMFWYRQDPGLGLRLIYFSYDVKMKEKGDIPEGYSVSREKKERFSLILESASTNQTSMYLCASTAAAGELFFGEGSRLTVL.

This clonotype was counted at least ten times. This chain uses TRBV5-1 with TRBJ1-6; tentatively, D is TRBD1 (5 bases). The CDR3 covers 15 residues. V was pared by 0 bases and J by 7 bases, with 11 bases between. Germline V gene data show CDR1 as SGHRS and CDR2 as YFSETQ. DNA for the CDR3: TGCGCCAGCAGCTTGGAAGGGGAGGACAATTCACCCCTCCACTTT. Protein product: CASSLEGEDNSPLHF.

The table lists this clonotype with many counts. V and J are TRBV29-1 and TRBJ2-7, with 11 positions matching TRBD1. The CDR3 length is 14 residues. The junction had 7 bases not matched to a gene; V was cut back by 6 bases and J by 3 bases. Germline CDR1 SQVTM, CDR2 ANQGSEA. The CDR3 bases are TGCAGCGTCGATCATGGGACAGGGGGCTACGAGCAGTACTTC. Translation gives CSVDHGTGGYEQYF.

This clonotype has a count of ten or more. This chain uses TRBV5-1 with TRBJ2-5; no reliable D call. Germline CDR1 and CDR2: SGHRS and YFSETQ. Trimming removed 2 bases from V and 5 bases from J, with 4 bases in between. The CDR3 totals 11 residues. The CDR3 reads CASSFDETQYF. The CDR3 DNA follows: TGCGCCAGCAGCTTCGACGAGACCCAGTACTTC.

This clonotype was seen only a few times. This chain uses TRBV6-2 or TRBV6-3 with TRBJ1-5, with 7 bases identical to TRBD1. This CDR3 comprises 13 residues. CDR1 is MNHEY, CDR2 SVGEGT, per germline. With 7 bases clipped from V and 5 bases from J, the junction kept 5 bases outside the gene matches. The CDR3 DNA reads as TGTGCCAGCACCTGGGACAGCTATCAGCCCCAGCATTTT. Translated: CASTWDSYQPQHF.

This clonotype occurred a few times. The chain recombines TRBV30 with TRBJ1-1; D remains ambiguous. The CDR3 has 13 amino acids. The ends were cut back, 3 bases at V and 1 base at J, with 9 bases in the middle. The V gene's germline CDR1 is GTSNPN and CDR2 SVGIG (reference sequence). The CDR3 DNA reads TGTGCCTGGAGGTACAGAAAGAACACTGAAGCTTTCTTT. Translating it yields CAWRYRKNTEAFF.

This clonotype was seen many times. This chain links TRBV10-3 with TRBJ1-1, with D possibly matching TRBD1 (6 bases). The CDR3 sequence is 16 residues long. Trimming cost V 2 bases and J 1 base, with 14 bases left between them. Germline V lookup: CDR1 ENHRY, CDR2 SYGVKD. The CDR3 DNA reads TGTGCCATCAGTGAGCCTCATACAGGGACGAACACTGAAGCTTTCTTT. Translation: CAISEPHTGTNTEAFF.